This TCR beta chain is from a study of CD8 T cells in Susac syndrome. Study outcomes and limitations: The study found that Susac CD8+ clonal expansion peaked in TEMRA cells and active patients.

CD8+ and CD4+ T cells were negatively isolated; TEMRA cells were FACS-enriched. Germline CDR1 reads LNHDA; CDR2 reads SQIVND (reference sequence). V dropped 7 bases and J dropped 0 bases, with 10 bases sitting between them. The CDR3 extends over 14 amino acids. The authors reverse transcribed about 0.5 to 1 ug RNA with random hexamers. An immunoSEQ multiplex PCR generated amplified TCR beta CDR3 products spanning 54 Vbeta and 13 Jbeta. Via MiXCR, TCRdb re-called the immunoSEQ multiplex PCR reads, giving one row per CDR3 protein. The repertoire holds under 110,000 distinct CDR3 sequences, with roughly 94% as singletons. A remark on this clonotype: No antigen is known for it.

The chain combines TRBV19 with TRBJ2-1; the D is unclear. The receptor was isolated from a human donor with Susac syndrome. The sample consisted of CD8+ T cells from PBMCs. CDR3 in amino acids: CASKTESSYNEQFF. In DNA, the CDR3 is TGTGCCAGTAAGACGGAAAGCTCCTACAATGAGCAGTTCTTC. Full variable domain (outside the CDR3, taken from reference TRBV19 and TRBJ2-1): DGGITQSPKYLFRKEGQNVTLSCEQNLNHDAMYWYRQDPGQGLRLIYYSQIVNDFQKGDIAEGYSVSREKKESFPLTVTSAQKNPTAFYLCASKTESSYNEQFFGPGTRLTVL.